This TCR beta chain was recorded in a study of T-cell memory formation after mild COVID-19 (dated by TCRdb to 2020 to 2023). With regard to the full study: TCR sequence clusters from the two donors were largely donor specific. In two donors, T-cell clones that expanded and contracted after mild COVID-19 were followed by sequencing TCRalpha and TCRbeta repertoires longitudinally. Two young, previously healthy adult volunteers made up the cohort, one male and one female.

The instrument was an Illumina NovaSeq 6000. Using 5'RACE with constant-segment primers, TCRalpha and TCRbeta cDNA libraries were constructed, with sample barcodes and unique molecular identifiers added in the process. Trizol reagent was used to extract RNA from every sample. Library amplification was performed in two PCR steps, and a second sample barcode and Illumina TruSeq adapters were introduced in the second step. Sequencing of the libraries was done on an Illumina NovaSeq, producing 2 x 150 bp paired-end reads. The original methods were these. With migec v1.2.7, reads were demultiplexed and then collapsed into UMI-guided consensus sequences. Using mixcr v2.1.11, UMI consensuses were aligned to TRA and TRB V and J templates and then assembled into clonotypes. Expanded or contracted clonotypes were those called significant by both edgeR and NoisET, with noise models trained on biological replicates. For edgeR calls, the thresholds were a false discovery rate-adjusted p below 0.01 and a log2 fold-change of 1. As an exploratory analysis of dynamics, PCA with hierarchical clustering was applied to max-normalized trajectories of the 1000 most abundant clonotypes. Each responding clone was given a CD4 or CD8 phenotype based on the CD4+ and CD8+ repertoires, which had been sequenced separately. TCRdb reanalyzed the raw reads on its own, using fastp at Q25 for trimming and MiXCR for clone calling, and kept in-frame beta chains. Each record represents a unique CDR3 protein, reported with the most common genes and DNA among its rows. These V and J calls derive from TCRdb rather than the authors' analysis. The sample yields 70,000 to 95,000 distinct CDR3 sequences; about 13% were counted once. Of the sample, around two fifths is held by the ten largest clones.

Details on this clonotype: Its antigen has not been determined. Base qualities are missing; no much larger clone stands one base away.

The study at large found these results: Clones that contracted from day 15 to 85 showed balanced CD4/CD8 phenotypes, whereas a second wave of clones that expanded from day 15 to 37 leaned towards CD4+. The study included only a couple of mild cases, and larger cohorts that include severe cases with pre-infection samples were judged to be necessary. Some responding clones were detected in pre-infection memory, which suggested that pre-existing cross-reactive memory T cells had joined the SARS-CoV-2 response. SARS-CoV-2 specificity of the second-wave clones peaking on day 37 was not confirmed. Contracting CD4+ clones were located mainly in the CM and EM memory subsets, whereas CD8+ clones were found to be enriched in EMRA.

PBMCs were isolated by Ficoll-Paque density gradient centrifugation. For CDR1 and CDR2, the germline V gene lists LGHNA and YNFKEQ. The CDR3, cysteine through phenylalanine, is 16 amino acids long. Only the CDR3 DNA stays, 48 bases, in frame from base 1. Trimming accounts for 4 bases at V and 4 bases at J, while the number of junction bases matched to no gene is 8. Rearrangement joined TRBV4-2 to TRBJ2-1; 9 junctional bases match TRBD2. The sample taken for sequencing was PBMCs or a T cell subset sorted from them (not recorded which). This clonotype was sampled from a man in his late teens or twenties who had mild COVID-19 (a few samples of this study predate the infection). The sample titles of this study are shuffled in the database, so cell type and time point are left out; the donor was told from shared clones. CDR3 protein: CASSPALAGGYNEQFF. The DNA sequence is TGTGCCAGCAGCCCAGCCCTGGCGGGGGGGTACAATGAGCAGTTCTTC.